These 8 T cell receptor beta chains were all obtained from the same sample, sequenced in a study of cytomegalovirus exposure and HLA in healthy donors. Use of 60 Vbeta and 13 Jbeta primers characterized the PCR. The data were produced by immunoSEQ multiplex PCR, yet TCRdb's version contains in-frame clones alone and is incomplete. The sample holds roughly 220,000 clones, approximately 78% seen once. The specimen was PBMCs. Receptors originate from a man aged 25 to 40 in good health and CMV-seronegative.

This clone has just a few counts. The chain uses TRBV5-4 and TRBJ2-7; no clear D. The germline V and J ends were trimmed by 0 bases and 1 base, with 8 bases remaining between them. The CDR3 is 14 amino acids. Germline CDR1 reads SGHNT; CDR2 reads YYREEE (reference sequence). In DNA form, the CDR3 reads TGTGCCAGCAGCTTGGAAGCCAAATCCTACGAGCAGTACTTC. Translated: CASSLEAKSYEQYF.

In its sample, this clone was seen a few times. The J gene is TRBJ1-2, the V gene TRBV5-1, with 9 bases that match TRBD1. CDR3 size: 15 residues. The trim removed 2 bases at V and 7 bases at J, leaving 9 bases unmatched. Germline V gene sequence: CDR1 SGHRS, CDR2 YFSETQ. The CDR3 reads CASSLGDRASSGYTF. CDR3 nucleotides: TGCGCCAGCAGCTTAGGGGACAGGGCGTCGTCTGGCTACACCTTC.

This rearrangement joins TRBV7-6 to TRBJ2-7, with a tentative D call TRBD1 (5 bases). The CDR3 covers 14 residues. Germline V lookup: CDR1 SGHVS, CDR2 FNYEAQ. Trimming stripped 4 bases from V and 3 bases from J, with 13 bases between. CDR3 loop: CASSWPLDSYEQYF. CDR3 DNA: TGTGCCAGCAGCTGGCCCCTAGACAGCTACGAGCAGTACTTC.

This chain links TRBV7-2 with TRBJ2-5, with 14 bases identical to TRBD2. Germline trimming cut 5 bases from V and 5 bases from J; bases unmatched to any gene: 4. This CDR3 has 15 residues. Germline-derived CDR1 and CDR2 are SGHTA and FQGNSA. The CDR3 reads CASSGGTSGGETQYF. For the CDR3, the DNA is TGTGCCAGCAGCGGTGGGACTAGCGGGGGTGAGACCCAGTACTTC. The full variable domain, its missing parts supplied by reference TRBV7-2 and TRBJ2-5, is GAGVSQSPSNKVTEKGKDVELRCDPISGHTALYWYRQSLGQGLEFLIYFQGNSAPDKSGLPSDRFSAERTGGSVSTLTIQRTQQEDSAVYLCASSGGTSGGETQYFGPGTRLLVL.

V usage is TRBV7-9 and J usage is TRBJ2-1; 7 nucleotides align to TRBD2. Trimming took 7 bases from V and 0 from J; bases not matched to a gene: 6. There are 15 residues in the CDR3. Germline V gives CDR1 SEHNR, CDR2 FQNEAQ (reference sequence). The CDR3 is CASTVGGFSYNEQFF. The CDR3 bases are TGTGCCAGCACCGTCGGGGGGTTCTCCTACAATGAGCAGTTCTTC.

The chain couples TRBV28 to TRBJ1-5; possibly TRBD1 for D (5 bases). V gave up 6 bases and J gave up 0 bases, with 9 bases separating them. Germline V gene data show CDR1 as MDHEN and CDR2 as SYDVKM. CDR3 length equals 14 residues. The DNA of the CDR3 is TGTGCCAGCAGCCAGGGTCATAGCAATCAGCCCCAGCATTTT. This encodes CASSQGHSNQPQHF.

This clone was recorded a few times. The chain recombines TRBV28 with TRBJ2-7; tentatively, D is TRBD1 (5 bases). The germline V gene encodes CDR1 MDHEN and CDR2 SYDVKM. This CDR3 is built from 13 residues. The V end was cut by 6 bases, the J end by 2 bases, with 11 bases between. The CDR3 coding sequence is TGTGCCAGCAGCACAGCAGGGACCTACGAGCAGTACTTC. Protein product: CASSTAGTYEQYF.

The chain links TRBV4-3 to TRBJ1-3; D may be TRBD1 (5 bases). The germline gives CDR1 LGHNA, CDR2 YSLEER. CDR3 size: 18 residues. With 0 bases removed from V and 0 bases from J, the gap between germline ends came to 15 bases. Written as DNA, the CDR3 is TGCGCCAGCAGCCAAGACCCCCCGGGGGGTGCCTCTGGAAACACCATATATTTT. Amino acids: CASSQDPPGGASGNTIYF.